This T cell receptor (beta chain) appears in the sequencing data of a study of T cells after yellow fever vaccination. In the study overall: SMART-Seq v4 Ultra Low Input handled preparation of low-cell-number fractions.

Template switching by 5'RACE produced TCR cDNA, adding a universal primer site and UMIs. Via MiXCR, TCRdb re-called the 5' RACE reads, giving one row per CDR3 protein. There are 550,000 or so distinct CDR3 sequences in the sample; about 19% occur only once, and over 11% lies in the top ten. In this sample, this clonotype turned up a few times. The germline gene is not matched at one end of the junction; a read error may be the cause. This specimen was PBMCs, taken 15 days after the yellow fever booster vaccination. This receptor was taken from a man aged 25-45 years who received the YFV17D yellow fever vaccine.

CDR3: CSAEGQGGTDTQYF. The CDR3 DNA follows: TGCAGCGCTGAAGGACAGGGAGGAACAGATACGCAGTATTTT. V is TRBV29-1 and J is TRBJ2-3, with 8 bases fitting TRBD1. The CDR3 contains 14 residues. Germline CDR1 reads SQVTM; CDR2 reads ANQGSEA.